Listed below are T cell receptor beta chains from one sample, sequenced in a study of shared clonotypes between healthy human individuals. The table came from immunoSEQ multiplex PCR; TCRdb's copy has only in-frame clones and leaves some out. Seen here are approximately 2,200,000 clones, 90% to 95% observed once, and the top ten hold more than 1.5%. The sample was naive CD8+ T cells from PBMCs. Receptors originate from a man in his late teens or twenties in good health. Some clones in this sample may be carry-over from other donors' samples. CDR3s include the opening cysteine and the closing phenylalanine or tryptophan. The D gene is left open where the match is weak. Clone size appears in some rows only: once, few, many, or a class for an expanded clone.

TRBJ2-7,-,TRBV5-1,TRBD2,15,CASSLATAGGDEQYF,TGCGCCAGCAGCTTGGCCACAGCGGGAGGCGACGAGCAGTACTTC
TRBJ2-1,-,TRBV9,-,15,CASSVATTGGNEQFF,TGTGCCAGCAGCGTAGCTACGACAGGTGGCAATGAGCAGTTCTTC
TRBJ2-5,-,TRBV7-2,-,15,CASSLRLRLRGTQYF,TGTGCCAGCAGCTTAAGGTTGCGGCTCAGGGGGACCCAGTACTTC
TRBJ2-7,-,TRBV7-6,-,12,CASRGGSYEQYF,TGTGCCAGCAGAGGCGGCTCCTACGAGCAGTACTTC
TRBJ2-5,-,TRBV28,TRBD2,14,CASSLGGYQETQYF,TGTGCCAGCTCATTGGGGGGGTACCAAGAGACCCAGTACTTC
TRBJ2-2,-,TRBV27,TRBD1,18,CASTREGQGRKNTGELFF,TGTGCCAGCACCAGAGAGGGACAGGGGCGAAAGAACACCGGGGAGCTGTTTTTT
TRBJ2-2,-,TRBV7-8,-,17,CASSSIVLVARTGELFF,TGTGCCAGCAGCTCGATCGTACTAGTGGCGCGGACCGGGGAGCTGTTTTTT
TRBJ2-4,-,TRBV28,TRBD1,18,CASSLDRRTGLAKNIQYF,TGTGCCAGCAGTTTAGATCGCCGGACAGGCTTAGCCAAAAACATTCAGTACTTC
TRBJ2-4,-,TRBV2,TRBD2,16,CASSERAGVAKNIQYF,TGTGCCAGCAGTGAAAGGGCGGGAGTCGCCAAAAACATTCAGTACTTC
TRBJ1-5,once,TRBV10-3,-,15,CAISDGGRGAQPQHF,TGTGCCATCAGTGACGGGGGGAGAGGGGCTCAGCCCCAGCATTTT
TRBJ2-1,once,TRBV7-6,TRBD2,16,CASSQTLAGGYNEQFF,TGTGCCAGCAGCCAAACCCTAGCGGGAGGCTACAATGAGCAGTTCTTC
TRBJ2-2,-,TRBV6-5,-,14,CASLPGEGTGELFF,TGTGCCAGCCTCCCGGGCGAGGGCACCGGGGAGCTGTTTTTT
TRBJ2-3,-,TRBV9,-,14,CASSAGPSMDTQYF,TGTGCCAGCAGCGCGGGACCGTCCATGGATACGCAGTATTTT
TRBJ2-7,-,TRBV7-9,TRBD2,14,CASRQLAGVNEQYF,TGTGCCAGCAGACAACTAGCGGGAGTGAATGAGCAGTACTTC
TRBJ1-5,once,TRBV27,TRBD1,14,CASSWTGASQPQHF,TGTGCCAGCAGCTGGACAGGGGCGAGTCAGCCCCAGCATTTT
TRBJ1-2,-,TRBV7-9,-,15,CASSLGQGRAYGYTF,TGTGCCAGCAGCTTAGGGCAGGGGAGGGCCTATGGCTACACCTTC
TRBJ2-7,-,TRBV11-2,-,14,CASSLYFRSYEQYF,TGTGCCAGCAGCTTGTACTTTCGCTCCTACGAGCAGTACTTC
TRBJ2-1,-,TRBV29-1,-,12,CSVIGTYNEQFF,TGCAGCGTTATCGGAACTTACAATGAGCAGTTCTTC
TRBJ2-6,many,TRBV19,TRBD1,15,CASSEGAGGANVLTF,TGTGCCAGTAGTGAGGGGGCTGGCGGGGCCAACGTCCTGACTTTC
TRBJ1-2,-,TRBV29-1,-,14,CSVEDHLGNYGYTF,TGCAGCGTTGAAGATCATCTAGGGAACTATGGCTACACCTTC
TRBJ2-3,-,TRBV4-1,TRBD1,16,CASSQLGTGEADTQYF,TGCGCCAGCAGCCAACTTGGGACAGGGGAAGCAGATACGCAGTATTTT
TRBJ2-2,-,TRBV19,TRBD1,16,CASSWGTGPNTGELFF,TGTGCCAGTAGCTGGGGGACAGGACCGAACACCGGGGAGCTGTTTTTT
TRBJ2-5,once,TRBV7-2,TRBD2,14,CASRLSGILETQYF,TGTGCCAGCAGGCTTAGCGGGATACTGGAGACCCAGTACTTC
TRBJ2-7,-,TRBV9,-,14,CASSAGGVPYEQYF,TGTGCCAGCAGCGCCGGTGGGGTTCCCTACGAGCAGTACTTC
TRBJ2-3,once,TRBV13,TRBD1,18,CASSSRDRLIPGADTQYF,TGTGCCAGCAGCTCTAGGGACAGGTTAATACCGGGGGCGGATACGCAGTATTTT
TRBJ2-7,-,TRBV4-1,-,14,CASSQGDSQLEQYF,TGCGCCAGCAGCCAAGGTGATAGTCAACTCGAGCAGTACTTC
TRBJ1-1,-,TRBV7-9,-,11,CASLDRIQAFF,TGTGCCAGTCTAGACAGGATTCAAGCTTTCTTT
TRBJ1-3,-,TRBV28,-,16,CASSLSGEGSGNTIYF,TGTGCCAGCAGTTTATCGGGAGAGGGCTCAGGAAACACCATATATTTT
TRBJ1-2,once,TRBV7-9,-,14,CASSLTRDGLIYTF,TGTGCCAGCAGCTTAACCCGGGACGGCTTAATATACACCTTC